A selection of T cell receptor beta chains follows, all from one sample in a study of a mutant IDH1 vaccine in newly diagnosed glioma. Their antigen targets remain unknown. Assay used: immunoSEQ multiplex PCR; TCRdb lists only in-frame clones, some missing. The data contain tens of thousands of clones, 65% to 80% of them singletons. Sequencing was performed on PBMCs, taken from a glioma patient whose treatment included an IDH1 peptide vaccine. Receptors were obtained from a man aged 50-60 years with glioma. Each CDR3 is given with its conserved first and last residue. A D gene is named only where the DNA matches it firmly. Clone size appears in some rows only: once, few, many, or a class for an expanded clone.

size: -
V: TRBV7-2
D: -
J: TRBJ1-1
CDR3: CASSFPERSAFF
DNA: TGTGCCAGCAGCTTTCCAGAGCGCTCCGCTTTCTTT

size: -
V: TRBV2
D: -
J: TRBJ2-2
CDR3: CASSEALRAGAGELFF
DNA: TGTGCCAGCAGTGAAGCGCTTCGGGCAGGGGCCGGGGAGCTGTTTTTT

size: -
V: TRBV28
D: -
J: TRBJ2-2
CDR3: CASKGPRTGELFF
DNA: TGTGCCAGCAAAGGGCCGAGGACCGGGGAGCTGTTTTTT

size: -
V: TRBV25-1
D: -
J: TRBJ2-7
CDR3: CASSGYGEQYF
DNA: TGTGCCAGCAGTGGTTACGGCGAGCAGTACTTC

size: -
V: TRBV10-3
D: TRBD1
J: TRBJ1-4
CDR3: CAIRPGQGTTNEKLFF
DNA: TGTGCCATCAGGCCGGGACAGGGAACAACTAATGAAAAACTGTTTTTT

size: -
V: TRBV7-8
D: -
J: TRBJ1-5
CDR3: CASSSREGGPQHF
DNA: TGTGCCAGCAGCTCCCGGGAAGGGGGGCCCCAGCATTTT

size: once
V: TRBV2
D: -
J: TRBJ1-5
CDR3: CASRDVTRNQPQHF
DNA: TGTGCCAGCAGGGATGTGACCCGCAATCAGCCCCAGCATTTT

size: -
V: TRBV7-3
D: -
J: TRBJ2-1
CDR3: CASSLTPGGGPKFF
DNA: TGTGCCAGCAGCTTAACTCCAGGGGGGGGACCCAAGTTCTTC

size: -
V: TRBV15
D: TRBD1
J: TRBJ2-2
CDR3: CATSPTPGTGGRVGTGELFF
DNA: TGTGCCACCAGCCCCACCCCCGGGACAGGGGGCAGGGTAGGAACCGGGGAGCTGTTTTTT

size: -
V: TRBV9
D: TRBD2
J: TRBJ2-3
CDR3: CASTLTSGYTDTQYF
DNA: TGTGCCAGCACCCTCACTAGCGGTTACACAGATACGCAGTATTTT

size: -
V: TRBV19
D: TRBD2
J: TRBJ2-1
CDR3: CASSITSGSSYNEQFF
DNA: TGTGCCAGTAGTATAACTAGCGGGAGCTCCTACAATGAGCAGTTCTTC